This T cell receptor (beta chain) was sequenced for a study of T-cell reconstitution after alpha-beta-depleted transplantation in children. J lost 2 bases, V lost 2 bases, and 7 bases had no gene match. Germline CDR1 and CDR2: DFQATT and SNEGSKA (reference sequence). The CDR3 covers 15 residues. Points on this clonotype: What it binds is not known.

Unique molecular identifiers were incorporated when the TCRbeta library was constructed. TCRdb reprocessed the PCR reads with MiXCR, giving one entry per CDR3 protein. The table lists about 540,000 distinct CDR3 sequences, over 25% of them singletons. Study-wide results and limits: T-cell counts and diversity at one year following transplant were attributed mainly to newly produced T cells. About two months after transplant, alpha-beta T cells reportedly came from several hundred expanded graft clones.

The chain links TRBV20-1 to TRBJ2-5, with TRBD1 identical over 8 bases. Sequenced material: PBMCs, taken before TCRalphabeta/CD19-depleted stem cell transplant. The receptor comes from a boy younger than two with Wiskott-Aldrich syndrome, due to receive a stem cell transplant. DNA for the CDR3: TGCAGTGCTAGAAAAGGACAGGGTGGGCAAGAGACCCAGTACTTC. Residues: CSARKGQGGQETQYF.